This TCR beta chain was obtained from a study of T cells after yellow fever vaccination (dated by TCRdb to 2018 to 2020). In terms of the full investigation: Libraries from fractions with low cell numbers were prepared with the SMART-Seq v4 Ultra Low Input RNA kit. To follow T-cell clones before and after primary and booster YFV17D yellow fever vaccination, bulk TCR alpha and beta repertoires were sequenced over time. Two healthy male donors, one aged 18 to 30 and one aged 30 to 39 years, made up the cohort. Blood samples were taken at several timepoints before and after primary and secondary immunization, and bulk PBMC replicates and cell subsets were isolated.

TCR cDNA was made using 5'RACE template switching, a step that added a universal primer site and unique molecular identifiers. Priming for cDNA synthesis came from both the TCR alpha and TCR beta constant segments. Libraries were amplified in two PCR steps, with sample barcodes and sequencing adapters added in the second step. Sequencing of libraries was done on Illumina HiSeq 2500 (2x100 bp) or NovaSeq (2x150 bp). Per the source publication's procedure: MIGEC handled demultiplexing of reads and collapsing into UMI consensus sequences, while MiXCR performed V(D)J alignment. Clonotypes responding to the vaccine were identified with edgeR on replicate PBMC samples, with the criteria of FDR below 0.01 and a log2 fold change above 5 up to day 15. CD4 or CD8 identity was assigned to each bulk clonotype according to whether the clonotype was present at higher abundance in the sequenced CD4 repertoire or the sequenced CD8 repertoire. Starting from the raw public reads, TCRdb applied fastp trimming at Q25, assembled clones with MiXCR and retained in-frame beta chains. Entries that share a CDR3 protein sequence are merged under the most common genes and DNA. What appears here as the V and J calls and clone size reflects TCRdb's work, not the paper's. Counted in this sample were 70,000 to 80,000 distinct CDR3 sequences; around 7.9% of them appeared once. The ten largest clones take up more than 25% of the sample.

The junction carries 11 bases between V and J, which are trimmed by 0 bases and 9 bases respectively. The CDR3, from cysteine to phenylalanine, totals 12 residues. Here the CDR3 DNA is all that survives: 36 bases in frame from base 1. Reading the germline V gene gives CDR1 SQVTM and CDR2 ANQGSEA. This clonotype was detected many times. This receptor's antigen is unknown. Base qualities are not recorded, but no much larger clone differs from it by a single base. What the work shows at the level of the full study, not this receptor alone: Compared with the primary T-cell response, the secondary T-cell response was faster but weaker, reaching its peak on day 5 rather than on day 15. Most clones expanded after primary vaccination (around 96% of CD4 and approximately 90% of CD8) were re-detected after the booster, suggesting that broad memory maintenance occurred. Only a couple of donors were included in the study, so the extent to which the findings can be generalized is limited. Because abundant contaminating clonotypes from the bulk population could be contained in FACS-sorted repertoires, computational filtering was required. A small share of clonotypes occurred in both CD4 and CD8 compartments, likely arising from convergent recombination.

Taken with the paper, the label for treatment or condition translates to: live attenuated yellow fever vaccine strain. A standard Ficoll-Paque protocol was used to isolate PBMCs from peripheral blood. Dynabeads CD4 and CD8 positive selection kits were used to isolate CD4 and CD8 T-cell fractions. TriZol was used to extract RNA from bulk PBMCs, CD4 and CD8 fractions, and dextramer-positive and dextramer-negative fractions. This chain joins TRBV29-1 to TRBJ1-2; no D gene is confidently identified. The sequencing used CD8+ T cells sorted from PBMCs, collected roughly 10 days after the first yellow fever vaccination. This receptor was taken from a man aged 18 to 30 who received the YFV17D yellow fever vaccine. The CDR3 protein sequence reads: CSVEEVVRSYTF. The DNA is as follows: TGCAGCGTTGAAGAGGTCGTCAGGAGCTACACCTTC.